This TCR beta chain stems from a study of T cell clones after liver transplantation. Looking at the study overall: TCRbeta sequencing after a pre-transplant mixed lymphocyte reaction identified graft-donor-reactive clones, later tracked in post-transplant blood.

Sequencing was performed with immunoSEQ multiplex PCR; in TCRdb, only in-frame clones are kept and a portion is missing. Of approximately 75,000 clones listed, over 70% are singletons. The V and J ends lost 4 bases and 6 bases respectively, with 18 bases between them. CDR1 LGHNA and CDR2 YSLEER come from the germline V gene. The CDR3 length is 15 residues. J is TRBJ1-2 and V is TRBV4-3; no definite D call. The sample in question was CD4+ T cells from blood, obtained 12 months after liver transplant. This clonotype was obtained from a human patient who received a liver transplant. Some T cells may arise from the graft donor. The DNA for the CDR3 is TGCGCCAGCAGCCTCGGGGTCGGGTTTTTGGATGGCTACACCTTC. Its translation: CASSLGVGFLDGYTF.